This T cell receptor beta chain was identified in a study of Ad26.COV2.S vaccination and SARS-CoV-2 variants. As for the study in general: In the COV1001 trial, the donor was in the Ad26.COV2.S arm. Into the muscle, Ad26.COV2.S was dosed once or twice, 56 days apart. Findings and limits, study-wide: Placebo recipients showed lower spike-specific TCR breadth than vaccinees. After vaccination, substantial breadth of spike-specific CD8+ and CD4+ responses was reported.

TCRdb keeps only in-frame clones here, not all; method: immunoSEQ multiplex PCR. The sample lists more than 300,000 clones; about 89% were seen once. The treatment denotes: 15 to 20 received Ad26.COV2.S at low or high dose, single or two shots; roughly five received placebo; per-sample allocation not given. Specimen acquisition occurred on day 63 following the initial vaccine or placebo injection. This clone came up once. Its target is unknown. The ends were cut back, 5 bases at V and 2 bases at J, with 13 bases in the middle. CDR3 length: 14 amino acids. Germline V gene lookup returns CDR1 SGHAT and CDR2 FQDESV (reference sequence).

The chain couples TRBV11-1 to TRBJ2-7; D might be TRBD2 (6 bases). The clonotype comes from a person aged 18-65 years who received the Ad26.COV2.S COVID-19 vaccine or a placebo. Sequenced material: peripheral blood, taken in a trial of Ad26.COV2.S vaccine versus placebo. The CDR3 coding sequence is TGTGCCAGCAGCCCGCGGGACGGCACCTACGAGCAGTACTTC. Translating gives CASSPRDGTYEQYF.